The 11 T cell receptor beta chains below all came from one sample that was sequenced in a study of blood T cell repertoires in COVID-19. Clones were sequenced by immunoSEQ multiplex PCR, and TCRdb holds only the in-frame ones, with some missing. The table includes about 200,000 clones, around 81% detected once. The source material was peripheral blood. The receptor source for this set is an older woman with acute or convalescent COVID-19.

The chain joins TRBV7-9 to TRBJ1-2; D is undetermined. The V gene lost 0 bases and the J gene lost 4 bases, with 9 bases spanning the gap. Germline CDR1 is SEHNR and CDR2 is FQNEAQ (reference sequence). The CDR3 runs to 14 residues. The CDR3 DNA is TGTGCCAGCAGCTTAGCGGCGGTATCCTATGGCTACACCTTC. It encodes CASSLAAVSYGYTF. Filled out from reference TRBV7-9 and TRBJ1-2, the complete variable domain reads DTGVSQNPRHKITKRGQNVTFRCDPISEHNRLYWYRQTLGQGPEFLTYFQNEAQLEKSRLLSDRFSAERPKGSFSTLEIQRTEQGDSAMYLCASSLAAVSYGYTFGSGTRLTVV.

The chain joins TRBV6-6 to TRBJ2-3; D is unresolved. Germline assignment: CDR1 MNHNY and CDR2 SVGAGI (reference sequence). The CDR3 covers 12 residues. V gave up 6 bases and J gave up 5 bases, with 9 bases separating them. The CDR3 DNA follows: TGTGCCAGCAGCAACACCCTAGATACGCAGTATTTT. Amino acid sequence: CASSNTLDTQYF.

The rearrangement links TRBV6-5 to TRBJ1-5; tentative D call: TRBD1 (6 bases). This CDR3 comprises 15 residues. Germline CDR1 and CDR2: MNHEY and SVGAGI. V lost 5 bases and J 3 bases, leaving 14 bases between the germline ends. CDR3 residues: CASSTPRQDNQPQHF. The CDR3 DNA reads TGTGCCAGCAGTACCCCCCGACAGGACAATCAGCCCCAGCATTTT.

This clone was counted once. The chain is built from TRBV28 and TRBJ1-1, with D unclear. From germline, CDR1 is MDHEN and CDR2 SYDVKM. CDR3 length: 15 amino acids. Trimming took 6 bases from V and 5 from J, leaving 19 bases between them. In DNA form, the CDR3 reads TGTGCCAGCAGGATTGGCCGGCAAGAGGCAACTGAAGCTTTCTTT. Encoded protein: CASRIGRQEATEAFF.

The CDR3 here is CASSQDRVAGNTIYF. CDR3 in DNA: TGTGCCAGCAGCCAAGATCGAGTCGCTGGAAACACCATATATTTT. The chain employs TRBV3-1 (or the pseudogene TRBV3-2) and TRBJ1-3; D is uncertain. This CDR3 region has 15 residues. CDR1 is LGHDT and CDR2 is YNNKEL in the germline V gene (reference sequence). V was shortened by 0 bases and J by 2 bases, with 8 bases between the two germline ends.

This rearrangement joins TRBV5-1 to TRBJ1-5; no clear D gene. CDR3 size: 15 residues. The germline V and J ends were trimmed by 0 bases and 2 bases, with 9 bases remaining between them. Germline loops: CDR1 SGHRS, CDR2 YFSETQ. CDR3 residues: CASSLDGGGNQPQHF. CDR3 coding DNA: TGCGCCAGCAGCTTGGACGGCGGGGGCAATCAGCCCCAGCATTTT.

This clone was recorded only once. The chain carries TRBV28 and TRBJ2-7; 7 positions agree with TRBD1. V shed 3 bases and J 2 bases; nucleotides not matched to a gene: 4. This CDR3 is built from 14 residues. Germline V gives CDR1 MDHEN, CDR2 SYDVKM. The CDR3 region has the DNA TGTGCCAGCAGTTTCTTACAGGGGACCTACGAGCAGTACTTC. This codes for CASSFLQGTYEQYF.

V and J are TRBV6-5 and TRBJ2-1; 9 bases agree with TRBD1. Germline V gene data show CDR1 as MNHEY and CDR2 as SVGAGI. V lost 8 bases to trimming and J lost 4 bases; unmatched junction nucleotides: 6. The CDR3 extends over 14 amino acids. The CDR3 DNA is TGTGCCAGCGGGGGACAGGGACCTTACAATGAGCAGTTCTTC. It translates to CASGGQGPYNEQFF.

This clone was seen once. The gene calls are TRBV5-1 and TRBJ2-7; D call uncertain. With 4 bases removed from V and 0 bases from J, the gap between germline ends came to 5 bases. This CDR3 has 12 residues. Germline V lookup: CDR1 SGHRS, CDR2 YFSETQ. Written as DNA, the CDR3 is TGCGCCAGCAGCCCCAGCTCCTACGAGCAGTACTTC. Translation gives CASSPSSYEQYF.

The chain recombines TRBV28 with TRBJ1-1; D is perhaps TRBD1 (5 bases). V was pared by 3 bases and J by 6 bases, with 17 bases between. The CDR3 spans 15 residues. CDR1 and CDR2 (germline): MDHEN, SYDVKM. In nucleotides, the CDR3 is TGTGCCAGCAGTTTGTTTAGGAGGGGTAGTCCTGAAGCTTTCTTT. Translated, it gives CASSLFRRGSPEAFF.

This clone was observed a few times. DNA of the CDR3: TGCGCCAGCAGTGCCCGACAGGGAAAGCCCCAGCATTTT. Encoded protein: CASSARQGKPQHF. The V call is TRBV10-1, the J call TRBJ1-5; 7 bases agree with TRBD1. CDR1 is WNHNN and CDR2 is SYGVQD in the germline V gene (reference sequence). With 4 bases clipped from V and 8 bases from J, the junction kept 5 bases outside the gene matches. This CDR3 has 13 residues.